This TCR beta chain was sequenced during a study of blood T cells in healthy people across ages. Study-level points and caveats: TCR beta diversity was tightly associated with the proportion of naive T cells.

Germline V CDR1 and CDR2: MNHEY, SMNVEV (reference sequence). The length of the CDR3 is 15 residues. J lost 9 bases, V lost 5 bases, and 6 bases had no gene match. On this clonotype itself: Its antigen is unidentified.

A second PCR, run for about 7 to 12 cycles, used a sample-barcoded 5' primer plus a J-beta primer mix. TCRdb fed the 5' RACE reads into MiXCR, producing one record per CDR3 protein. In the table there are about a million distinct CDR3 sequences, less than 45% of which are singletons. The gene calls are TRBV27 and TRBJ2-1, with 14 bases matching TRBD2. Sequenced: blood. This TCR was sampled from a man between 18 and 35 years old in good health. The CDR3 DNA sequence: TGTGCCAGCAGTCAGACTAGCGGGGGGGCGGGTGAGCAGTTCTTC. This sequence encodes CASSQTSGGAGEQFF.